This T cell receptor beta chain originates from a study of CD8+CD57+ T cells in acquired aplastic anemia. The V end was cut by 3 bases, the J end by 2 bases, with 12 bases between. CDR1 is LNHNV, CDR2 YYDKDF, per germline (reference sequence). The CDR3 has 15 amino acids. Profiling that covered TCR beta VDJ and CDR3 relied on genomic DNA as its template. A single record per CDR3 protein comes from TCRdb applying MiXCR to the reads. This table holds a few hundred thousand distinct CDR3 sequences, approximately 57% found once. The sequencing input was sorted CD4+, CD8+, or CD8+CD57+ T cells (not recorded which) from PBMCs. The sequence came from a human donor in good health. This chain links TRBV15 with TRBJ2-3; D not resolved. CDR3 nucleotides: TGTGCCACCAGCAGCACACAGCTTTCCACAGATACGCAGTATTTT. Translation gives CATSSTQLSTDTQYF.